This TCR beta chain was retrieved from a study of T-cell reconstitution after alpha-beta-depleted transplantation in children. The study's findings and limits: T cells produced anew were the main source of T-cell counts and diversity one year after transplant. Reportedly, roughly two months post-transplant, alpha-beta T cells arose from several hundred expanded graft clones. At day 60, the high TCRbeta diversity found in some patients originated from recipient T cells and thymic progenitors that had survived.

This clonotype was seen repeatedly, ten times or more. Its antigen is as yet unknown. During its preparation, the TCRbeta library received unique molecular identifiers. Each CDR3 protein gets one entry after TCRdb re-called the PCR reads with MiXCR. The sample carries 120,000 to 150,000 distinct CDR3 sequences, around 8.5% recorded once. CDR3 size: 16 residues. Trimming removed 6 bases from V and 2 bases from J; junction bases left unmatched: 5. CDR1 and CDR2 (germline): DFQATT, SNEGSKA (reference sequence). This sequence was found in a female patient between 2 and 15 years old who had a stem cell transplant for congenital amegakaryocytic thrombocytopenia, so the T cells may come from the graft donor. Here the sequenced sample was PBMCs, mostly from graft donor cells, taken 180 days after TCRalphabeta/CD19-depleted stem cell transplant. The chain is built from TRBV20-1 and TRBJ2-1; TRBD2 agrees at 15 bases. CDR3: CSAYRTSGRAYNEQFF. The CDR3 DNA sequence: TGCAGTGCCTACCGGACTAGCGGGAGGGCCTACAATGAGCAGTTCTTC.